The clone carrying this T cell receptor (beta chain) appeared many times. This specimen comes from a study of CD8 T cells in ankylosing spondylitis. With 0 bases removed from V and 10 bases from J, the gap between germline ends came to 14 bases. The CDR3 contains 14 residues. Germline V lookup: CDR1 SGHRS, CDR2 YFSETQ. TCRdb called the 5' RACE reads again in MiXCR, with one record for every CDR3 protein. The sample includes some 180,000 distinct CDR3 sequences, 15% to 20% seen only once; the top ten take 4.3%. Sequenced input: blood, either unsorted or a sorted T cell fraction (not recorded which). The receptor's source is a male donor aged 10-29 years with ankylosing spondylitis or in good health (not recorded which). This rearrangement joins TRBV5-1 to TRBJ2-1; D is possibly TRBD2 (5 bases). CDR3 loop: CASSLGPGGGEQFF. In DNA, the CDR3 is TGCGCCAGCAGCTTGGGACCAGGAGGAGGAGAGCAGTTCTTC.